This T cell receptor beta chain was retrieved from a study of blood T cells in healthy people across ages. Trimming at V came to 0 bases and at J to 0 bases, leaving 11 bases not matched to a gene. Per germline, CDR1 SQVTM and CDR2 ANQGSEA. This CDR3 is 17 amino acids long. This clonotype was seen at least ten times. The second PCR ran about 6 to 11 cycles with a sample-barcoded 5' primer and J-beta primers. Each CDR3 protein gets one entry after TCRdb re-called the 5' RACE reads with MiXCR. Among about 780,000 distinct CDR3 sequences listed, more than 35% were seen once. This receptor was obtained from a man older than 75 in good health. Input material: blood. The V call is TRBV29-1, the J call TRBJ2-7; TRBD2 agrees at 7 bases. CDR3 bases: TGCAGCGTTGAAGATAAGGGTCGACTAGCCGCCTCCTACGAGCAGTACTTC. Its translation: CSVEDKGRLAASYEQYF.